The 25 T cell receptor beta chains in this list originate from one sample, sequenced in a study of human T cells and chemical hapten exposure. Time point reported: patch test 2, 6 weeks after DPC sensitization. The treatment: therapeutic diphenylcyclopropenone sensitization with weekly scalp DPC. Using its own MiXCR run on the RACE reads, TCRdb lists one record per CDR3 protein. The data show fewer than 150,000 distinct CDR3 sequences, approximately 10% seen once. The sample was whole blood, taken in connection with sensitization to the hapten diphenylcyclopropenone (DPC). The source is a woman aged 45-59 years with alopecia areata. Some clones in this sample may be carry-over from other donors' samples.

This clonotype was seen only a few times. The chain employs TRBV6-6 and TRBJ1-3; D ambiguous. With 0 bases removed from V and 0 bases from J, the gap between germline ends came to 6 bases. The CDR3 length is 15 residues. Germline loops: CDR1 MNHNY, CDR2 SVGAGI (reference sequence). This CDR3 is CASSYSAGSGNTIYF. The CDR3 bases are TGTGCCAGCAGTTACTCGGCCGGCTCTGGAAACACCATATATTTT.

This clonotype was observed once. This chain joins TRBV19 and TRBJ2-1; the match to TRBD1 covers 9 bases. The V gene end was trimmed by 5 bases and the J gene end by 6 bases; junction bases not matched to a gene: 8. Germline V gives CDR1 LNHDA, CDR2 SQIVND (reference sequence). The length of the CDR3 is 15 residues. Here the CDR3 reads CASSSPGQGLNEQFF. The CDR3 DNA sequence: TGTGCCAGTAGTTCTCCGGGACAGGGCCTCAATGAGCAGTTCTTC.

This clonotype occurred a few times. The chain links TRBV27 to TRBJ1-2, with no clear D. The CDR3 is 13 amino acids. Trimming removed 2 bases at V and 7 bases at J, with 11 bases between. Per germline, CDR1 MNHEY and CDR2 SMNVEV (reference sequence). The CDR3 DNA is TGTGCCAGCAGTTTAAAGGGTATGCGTGGCTACACCTTC. Translating gives CASSLKGMRGYTF.

CDR3 nucleotide sequence: TGTGCCTGGAACGCGGTCACCTTATCTGGCTACACCTTC. This encodes CAWNAVTLSGYTF. The chain carries TRBV30 and TRBJ1-2, with D hard to call. This CDR3 has 13 amino acids. Trimming cost V 4 bases and J 7 bases, with 16 bases left between them. Germline values: CDR1 GTSNPN, CDR2 SVGIG (reference sequence). Together with reference TRBV30 and TRBJ1-2, the CDR3 gives the full variable domain: SQTIHQWPATLVQPVGSPLSLECTVEGTSNPNLYWYRQAAGRGLQLLFYSVGIGQISSEVPQNLSASRPQDRQFILSSKKLLLSDSGFYLCAWNAVTLSGYTFGSGTRLTVV.

This clonotype was detected a few times. The chain joins TRBV29-1 to TRBJ2-5, with 8 bases identical to TRBD1. The CDR3 has 12 residues. Per germline, CDR1 SQVTM and CDR2 ANQGSEA. The ends lost 4 bases at V and 4 bases at J; junction bases unmatched: 2. The CDR3 protein is CSVVRGRETQYF. For the CDR3, the DNA is TGCAGCGTTGTCAGGGGGCGAGAGACCCAGTACTTC.

The chain carries TRBV19 and TRBJ2-1; TRBD2 agrees at 8 bases. This CDR3 spans 14 amino acids. V shed 6 bases and J 8 bases; nucleotides not matched to a gene: 9. Germline V gene lookup returns CDR1 LNHDA and CDR2 SQIVND (reference sequence). The DNA for the CDR3 is TGTGCCAGTAGCCACGGGACTAGGGGGGATGAGCAGTTCTTC. This encodes CASSHGTRGDEQFF.

This chain links TRBV10-3 with TRBJ2-7; 7 nucleotides line up with TRBD1. V lost 6 bases to trimming and J lost 5 bases; unmatched junction nucleotides: 7. The CDR3 is 13 amino acids. Germline values: CDR1 ENHRY, CDR2 SYGVKD. As DNA, the CDR3 is TGTGCCATCAGGGATACAGACAGGGACGAGCAGTACTTC. This codes for CAIRDTDRDEQYF.

The chain couples TRBV2 to TRBJ1-2, with 10 positions matching TRBD1. The V gene end was trimmed by 6 bases and the J gene end by 5 bases; junction bases not matched to a gene: 6. Germline V gene sequence: CDR1 SNHLY, CDR2 FYNNEI. The CDR3 length is 14 residues. Written as DNA, the CDR3 is TGTGCCAGCAGAGGGACAGGGGATAAGTATGGCTACACCTTC. Amino acid sequence: CASRGTGDKYGYTF.

The gene calls are TRBV2 and TRBJ2-3; 8 bases are shared with TRBD2. The CDR3 is made up of 17 amino acids. Per germline, CDR1 SNHLY and CDR2 FYNNEI. V lost 4 bases and J lost 0; bases outside the gene matches: 9. CDR3 in DNA: TGTGCCAGCAGTGGCCAACGCGGGGGGTCTAGCACAGATACGCAGTATTTT. Its translation: CASSGQRGGSSTDTQYF.

For this clonotype: A much larger clone differs by one base, so this may be a read error. The gene calls are TRBV29-1 and TRBJ2-5; D is perhaps TRBD2 (7 bases). Germline V gene data show CDR1 as SQVTM and CDR2 as ANQGSEA. The CDR3 runs 14 residues. The DNA for the CDR3 is TGCAGCGTTGGAGCCAGCGGAGGGGGGGAGACCAAGTACTTC. Translated, it gives CSVGASGGGETKYF.

J is TRBJ2-2 and V is TRBV24-1; D may be TRBD2 (5 bases). Trimming stripped 9 bases from V and 3 bases from J, with 7 bases between. The CDR3 contains 12 residues. CDR1 KGHDR and CDR2 SFDVKD come from the germline V gene. The CDR3 spells CATSRDTGELFF. CDR3 coding DNA: TGTGCCACCTCGAGGGACACCGGGGAGCTGTTTTTT.

The genes are TRBV10-3 and TRBJ2-7; TRBD1 matches 9 bases. The CDR3 runs 16 residues. The V gene's germline CDR1 is ENHRY and CDR2 SYGVKD. J gave up 0 bases and V 0 bases, and 3 bases lay outside the gene matches. The CDR3 loop is CAISESGTGSSYEQYF. In nucleotides, the CDR3 is TGTGCCATCAGTGAGTCCGGGACAGGGAGCTCCTACGAGCAGTACTTC.

The V call is TRBV11-3, the J call TRBJ2-5; TRBD1 matches at 7 bases. Trimming took 4 bases from V and 5 from J; bases not matched to a gene: 10. The length of the CDR3 is 15 residues. Germline V gene sequence: CDR1 SGHNT, CDR2 YENEEA. For the CDR3, the DNA is TGTGCCAGCAGCTCTAAGGGACAGTTTTGGGAGACCCAGTACTTC. Amino acids: CASSSKGQFWETQYF.

This clonotype was seen only a few times. The chain employs TRBV5-4 and TRBJ2-3; the D gene is possibly TRBD2 (6 bases). The CDR3 is made up of 15 amino acids. Germline V gives CDR1 SGHNT, CDR2 YYREEE (reference sequence). The V end was cut by 0 bases, the J end by 0 bases, with 8 bases between. DNA of the CDR3: TGTGCCAGCAGCTTGGGCGGGACTAGCACAGATACGCAGTATTTT. This translates into CASSLGGTSTDTQYF.

There are a few counts of this clonotype. The chain couples TRBV27 to TRBJ2-1; the D is unclear. The CDR3 sequence is 17 residues long. Germline V gene lookup returns CDR1 MNHEY and CDR2 SMNVEV (reference sequence). Between the trimmed V and J ends, which lost 2 bases and 6 bases, there was a span of 20 bases. In DNA, the CDR3 is TGTGCCAGCAGTTTAACCCTAAACTATGGGCCCAGCAATGAGCAGTTCTTC. Amino acids: CASSLTLNYGPSNEQFF.

The rearrangement links TRBV18 to TRBJ2-1; D is undetermined. The V end lost 3 bases, the J end lost 7 bases, and 10 bases lay between the germline ends. Per the germline V gene, CDR1 is KGHSH and CDR2 is LQKENI. The CDR3 contains 13 residues. The CDR3: CASSPGPRNEQFF. The CDR3 coding sequence is TGTGCCAGCTCACCCGGACCCCGGAATGAGCAGTTCTTC.

This clonotype was counted between two and nine times. The rearrangement joins TRBV6-2 or TRBV6-3 to TRBJ2-6; TRBD1 might be the D (5 bases). The CDR3 loop spans 16 amino acids. The ends were cut back, 5 bases at V and 4 bases at J, with 15 bases in the middle. Germline values: CDR1 MNHEY, CDR2 SVGEGT. The CDR3 spells CASSPTRVSGANVLTF. In nucleotides, the CDR3 is TGTGCCAGCAGTCCCACCAGGGTCTCAGGGGCCAACGTCCTGACTTTC.

This clonotype was recorded at least ten times. The chain joins TRBV19 to TRBJ1-5; D gene unclear. With 6 bases removed from V and 0 bases from J, the gap between germline ends came to 12 bases. The length of the CDR3 is 15 residues. CDR1 and CDR2 (germline): LNHDA, SQIVND (reference sequence). CDR3 DNA sequence: TGTGCCAGTAGGGGGAGAGGGTATAGCAATCAGCCCCAGCATTTT. Translating it yields CASRGRGYSNQPQHF. The whole variable domain, filled in from reference TRBV19 and TRBJ1-5, reads DGGITQSPKYLFRKEGQNVTLSCEQNLNHDAMYWYRQDPGQGLRLIYYSQIVNDFQKGDIAEGYSVSREKKESFPLTVTSAQKNPTAFYLCASRGRGYSNQPQHFGDGTRLSIL.

The chain combines TRBV30 with TRBJ1-5; D is undetermined. With 3 bases removed from V and 0 bases from J, the gap between germline ends came to 6 bases. The germline V gene has CDR1 GTSNPN and CDR2 SVGIG (reference sequence). This CDR3 has 13 amino acids. As DNA, the CDR3 is TGTGCCTGGAGCGGGGATAGCAATCAGCCCCAGCATTTT. Translation gives CAWSGDSNQPQHF.

Ten or more counts support this clonotype. The chain joins TRBV7-2 to TRBJ2-3, with 9 bases aligning to TRBD2. The V gene end was trimmed by 7 bases and the J gene end by 2 bases; junction bases not matched to a gene: 4. Germline V gives CDR1 SGHTA, CDR2 FQGNSA. The CDR3 spans 14 residues. The chain's CDR3 is CASTLAGPTDTQYF. CDR3 sequence (DNA): TGTGCCAGCACCCTAGCGGGGCCCACAGATACGCAGTATTTT.

This clonotype was recorded a few times. The chain employs TRBV7-9 and TRBJ2-3, with 7 bases fitting TRBD2. The CDR3 sequence is 16 residues long. Germline V gives CDR1 SEHNR, CDR2 FQNEAQ (reference sequence). Trimming removed 6 bases from V and 2 bases from J; junction bases left unmatched: 11. The chain's CDR3 is CASSFGASGVTDTQYF. DNA for the CDR3: TGTGCCAGCAGTTTTGGGGCTAGCGGAGTCACAGATACGCAGTATTTT.

This clonotype appeared many times. The rearrangement joins TRBV6-5 to TRBJ2-5; D unclear. The germline gives CDR1 MNHEY, CDR2 SVGAGI. V shed 6 bases and J shed 4 bases, with 18 bases lying between them. There are 15 residues in the CDR3. CDR3 amino acids: CASRLGPGTRETQYF. The CDR3 DNA is TGTGCCAGCAGACTGGGCCCCGGTACCAGAGAGACCCAGTACTTC.

This chain links TRBV5-1 with TRBJ2-7; the D is unclear. In germline, CDR1 is SGHRS, CDR2 YFSETQ. Trimming took off 0 bases at V and 2 bases at J, with 9 bases between the two ends. This CDR3 contains 14 residues. CDR3 nucleotides: TGCGCCAGCAGCTTGGACCTGGCTCCCTACGAGCAGTACTTC. It is translated as CASSLDLAPYEQYF.

Ten or more counts support this clonotype. The chain is built from TRBV2 and TRBJ1-4, with D possibly TRBD1 on 5 matching bases. This CDR3 has 14 residues. Germline CDR1 is SNHLY and CDR2 is FYNNEI. V lost 8 bases to trimming and J lost 8 bases, with 18 bases between them. DNA of the CDR3: TGTGCCAGCGGGGGGAGGACTCGAGGGGAAAAACTGTTTTTT. Translated, it gives CASGGRTRGEKLFF.

Points on this clonotype: A much larger clone lies a single base off, so this may be a read error. The CDR3 DNA reads TGTGCCAGCAGCTATCCCGCAGGGGGTGGTGGGCAGTTCTTC. Its protein product is CASSYPAGGGGQFF. The rearrangement uses TRBV6-5 and TRBJ2-1; 7 bases map to TRBD1. The CDR3 runs 14 residues. V trimming: 6 bases; J trimming: 12 bases; junction bases outside the gene matches: 14. CDR1 and CDR2 from the germline V gene are MNHEY and SVGAGI.